Below, 31 T cell receptor beta chains from the same sample are listed, as sequenced in a study of cytomegalovirus exposure and HLA in healthy donors (dated by TCRdb to 2017 to 2019). Libraries were constructed by the immunoSEQ multiplex PCR assay. The multiplex PCR relied on a mix of 60 forward primers for TCR Vbeta segments and 13 reverse primers for TCR Jbeta segments. This is the immuneACCESS table as TCRdb keeps it, with only in-frame sequences that have V and J called. A part of the clones is gone; compared with another copy, unresolved V genes explain less than half, and the rest is unexplained. For this sample there are under 200,000 clones; roughly 82% appear just once. Approximately 2.9% of the sample comes from the top ten. Sequencing was done on a sample of PBMCs. The receptors shown here come from a woman between 45 and 60 years old in good health and CMV-seropositive.

The V and J genes are TRBV6-1 and TRBJ1-2; weak D call: TRBD1 (5 bases). CDR3 size: 13 residues. V lost 3 bases to trimming and J lost 3 bases, with 8 bases between them. The V gene's germline CDR1 is MNHNS and CDR2 SASEGT. The CDR3 region is CASSDRAYYGYTF. As DNA, the CDR3 is TGTGCCAGCAGTGACAGGGCCTACTATGGCTACACCTTC.

V and J are TRBV5-1 and TRBJ2-1; TRBD1 matches at 9 bases. Germline CDR1 is SGHRS and CDR2 is YFSETQ. The length of the CDR3 is 18 residues. V shed 4 bases, J shed 2 bases, and the junction held 13 bases outside the gene matches. The CDR3 DNA sequence: TGCGCCAGCAGCGCCTTGGACAGGGGTGGGGTAACCTACAATGAGCAGTTCTTC. The encoded protein is CASSALDRGGVTYNEQFF.

The chain recombines TRBV30 with TRBJ2-4; weak D call: TRBD2 (5 bases). Germline V gives CDR1 GTSNPN, CDR2 SVGIG (reference sequence). The CDR3 is 14 residues long. Trimming removed 0 bases at V and 6 bases at J, with 12 bases between. CDR3 nucleotide sequence: TGTGCCTGGAGTGTTGGAGGTTTAGGAAACATTCAGTACTTC. Its translation: CAWSVGGLGNIQYF.

V usage is TRBV2 and J usage is TRBJ2-3, with 11 bases lining up with TRBD2. V lost 8 bases to trimming and J lost 3 bases; unmatched junction nucleotides: 10. Per the germline V gene, CDR1 is SNHLY and CDR2 is FYNNEI. This CDR3 contains 16 residues. This CDR3 is CASHDVAGGRTDTQYF. DNA of the CDR3: TGTGCCAGCCACGATGTAGCGGGGGGGCGGACAGATACGCAGTATTTT. Complete variable domain (other parts from reference TRBV2 and TRBJ2-3): EPEVTQTPSHQVTQMGQEVILRCVPISNHLYFYWYRQILGQKVEFLVSFYNNEISEKSEIFDDQFSVERPDGSNFTLKIRSTKLEDSAMYFCASHDVAGGRTDTQYFGPGTRLTVL.

The rearrangement joins TRBV7-2 to TRBJ2-5; D might be TRBD2 (6 bases). Trimming pared 6 bases from V and 1 base from J, leaving 12 bases between. Germline lookup yields CDR1 SGHTA and CDR2 FQGNSA. CDR3 length equals 14 residues. Here the CDR3 DNA reads TGTGCCAGCAGTCGTGGACTACGCCAAGAGACCCAGTACTTC. This codes for CASSRGLRQETQYF. The entire variable domain, with the rest obtained from reference TRBV7-2 and TRBJ2-5, is as follows: GAGVSQSPSNKVTEKGKDVELRCDPISGHTALYWYRQSLGQGLEFLIYFQGNSAPDKSGLPSDRFSAERTGGSVSTLTIQRTQQEDSAVYLCASSRGLRQETQYFGPGTRLLVL.

V and J are TRBV5-5 and TRBJ1-1; TRBD1 matches 7 bases. The V segment lost 3 bases and the J segment 2 bases; nucleotides outside the gene matches: 16. This CDR3 region has 18 residues. Germline CDR1 is SGHKS and CDR2 is YYEKEE (reference sequence). The CDR3 is CASSSSLTGAPLNTEAFF. The CDR3 bases are TGTGCCAGCAGCTCCTCCCTAACAGGGGCCCCGCTCAACACTGAAGCTTTCTTT.

CDR3 DNA sequence: TGTGCCAGCAGTGTCGGAGGGGGCGAAGGCTACACCTTC. Residues: CASSVGGGEGYTF. The chain couples TRBV6-6 to TRBJ1-2, with 7 bases lining up with TRBD1. V lost 5 bases, J lost 8 bases, and 8 bases stayed unmatched. Germline CDR1 is MNHNY and CDR2 is SVGAGI (reference sequence). The CDR3 sequence is 13 residues long.

The chain carries TRBV5-8 and TRBJ1-5, with no clear D. This CDR3 comprises 14 residues. Germline V gene data show CDR1 as SGHTS and CDR2 as YDEGEE. Trimming pared 6 bases from V and 4 bases from J, leaving 14 bases between. CDR3 protein: CASTQWARNQPQHF. The CDR3 nucleotides read TGTGCCAGCACCCAATGGGCAAGGAATCAGCCCCAGCATTTT.

Remarks on this clone: Compared with germline, one end of the junction differs, possibly owing to a read error. V is TRBV18 and J is TRBJ2-7, with D perhaps TRBD2 (6 bases). The CDR3 sequence is 14 residues long. The germline CDR1 and CDR2 sequences are KGHSH and LQKENI. DNA of the CDR3: TGTGCCAGCTCACCGGGACTGACATCCTGCGAGCAGTACTTC. This encodes CASSPGLTSCEQYF.

The chain recombines TRBV9 with TRBJ2-5, with D perhaps TRBD2 (7 bases). This CDR3 comprises 16 residues. The germline CDR1 and CDR2 sequences are SGDLS and YYNGEE. Deletions cut 4 bases from V and 1 base from J, with 17 bases between. CDR3: CASSTGGNSIQETQYF. CDR3 DNA: TGTGCCAGCAGCACGGGGGGCAATTCGATCCAAGAGACCCAGTACTTC.

This clone was picked up a small number of times. The chain uses TRBV6-1 and TRBJ1-5; a weak D match, TRBD1 (5 bases). V lost 9 bases to trimming and J lost 6 bases, with 12 bases between them. Germline V gives CDR1 MNHNS, CDR2 SASEGT. The CDR3 covers 12 residues. The CDR3 loop reads CASQGLGQPQHF. For the CDR3, the DNA is TGTGCCAGTCAGGGTTTGGGTCAGCCCCAGCATTTT.

The chain uses TRBV5-1 and TRBJ2-7; 10 nucleotides agree with TRBD1. The CDR3 length is 14 residues. Germline CDR1 and CDR2: SGHRS and YFSETQ. Unmatched junction bases numbered 1, after V lost 0 bases and J lost 4 bases. The CDR3 region has the DNA TGCGCCAGCAGCTTGGGGGGACAGGGGTACGAGCAGTACTTC. This codes for CASSLGGQGYEQYF. Variable domain in full (rest from reference TRBV5-1 and TRBJ2-7): KAGVTQTPRYLIKTRGQQVTLSCSPISGHRSVSWYQQTPGQGLQFLFEYFSETQRNKGNFPGRFSGRQFSNSRSEMNVSTLELGDSALYLCASSLGGQGYEQYFGPGTRLTVT.

The V call is TRBV4-1, the J call TRBJ1-6, with 8 bases aligning to TRBD1. The J segment lost 7 bases and the V segment lost 1 base, leaving 0 bases of the junction unmatched. The CDR3 spans 14 residues. Per germline, CDR1 MGHRA and CDR2 YSYEKL. CDR3 loop: CASSQGTGNSPLHF. CDR3 nucleotides: TGCGCCAGCAGCCAAGGGACAGGGAATTCACCCCTCCACTTT.

This chain connects TRBV5-6 to TRBJ1-1; TRBD1 aligns across 10 bases. Losses at the gene ends were 1 base for V and 4 bases for J; bases not matched to a gene: 13. The CDR3 has 18 amino acids. Germline lookup yields CDR1 SGHDT and CDR2 YYEEEE. The chain's CDR3 is CASSLPASRTGGGTEAFF. CDR3 DNA sequence: TGTGCCAGCAGCTTGCCGGCTTCGCGGACAGGGGGGGGCACTGAAGCTTTCTTT.

V is TRBV7-3 and J is TRBJ2-1; TRBD2 matches 9 bases. V lost 0 bases and J lost 6; bases outside the gene matches: 6. CDR3 length: 16 amino acids. CDR1 is SGHTA, CDR2 FQGTGA, per germline. CDR3 DNA: TGTGCCAGCAGCTTAACCCCTGCGGGGGGGAGCAATGAGCAGTTCTTC. It yields the protein CASSLTPAGGSNEQFF.

The J gene is TRBJ1-1, the V gene TRBV5-6; 11 bases fit TRBD1. The CDR3 is 15 residues long. CDR1 is SGHDT, CDR2 YYEEEE, per germline. V lost 6 bases to trimming and J lost 6 bases; unmatched junction nucleotides: 10. CDR3 coding DNA: TGTGCCAGCATCCCAAGGACAGGGGGCATTGCTGAAGCTTTCTTT. Amino acids: CASIPRTGGIAEAFF.

The J gene is TRBJ1-2, the V gene TRBV2; 10 bases line up with TRBD1. CDR1 SNHLY and CDR2 FYNNEI come from the germline V gene. The J segment lost 0 bases and the V segment lost 4 bases, leaving 5 bases of the junction unmatched. CDR3 length: 16 amino acids. As DNA, the CDR3 is TGTGCCAGCAGTGGACAGGGGGCAGGGGCTAACTATGGCTACACCTTC. It codes for CASSGQGAGANYGYTF.

The rearrangement links TRBV6-5 to TRBJ2-7, with a possible D match to TRBD1 (6 bases). Trimming pared 2 bases from V and 3 bases from J, leaving 11 bases between. CDR3 length: 14 amino acids. Germline CDR1 reads MNHEY; CDR2 reads SVGAGI. The CDR3: CASSYDRFLYEQYF. CDR3 nucleotide sequence: TGTGCCAGCAGTTACGACAGGTTTCTCTACGAGCAGTACTTC.

The chain has TRBV10-3 and TRBJ2-1, with TRBD2 identical over 8 bases. Trimming removed 11 bases from V and 2 bases from J; junction bases left unmatched: 8. From germline, CDR1 is ENHRY and CDR2 SYGVKD. The CDR3 has 14 amino acids. The CDR3 protein is CASGGGPAYNEQFF. CDR3 in DNA: TGTGCCTCGGGGGGGGGCCCTGCCTACAATGAGCAGTTCTTC.

This clone was seen once. This chain connects TRBV5-1 to TRBJ2-2; D not resolved. V was shortened by 3 bases and J by 2 bases, with 8 bases between the two germline ends. Per germline, CDR1 SGHRS and CDR2 YFSETQ. The CDR3 is 14 amino acids. CDR3: CASSSAANTGELFF. The CDR3 DNA reads TGCGCCAGCAGCTCGGCGGCTAACACCGGGGAGCTGTTTTTT.

The count of this clone is one. The rearrangement uses TRBV5-8 and TRBJ2-2, with 7 nucleotides matching TRBD2. The V and J ends lost 5 bases and 7 bases, in that order; junction bases with no gene match: 8. The CDR3 length is 14 residues. Germline CDR1 and CDR2: SGHTS and YDEGEE. The CDR3 is CASRRAGVFGELFF. CDR3 in DNA: TGTGCCAGCAGGCGCGCGGGGGTGTTCGGGGAGCTGTTTTTT. Combining the CDR3 with reference TRBV5-8 and TRBJ2-2 gives the whole variable domain EAGVTQSPTHLIKTRGQQATLRCSPISGHTSVYWYQQALGLGLQFLLWYDEGEERNRGNFPPRFSGRQFPNYSSELNVNALELEDSALYLCASRRAGVFGELFFGEGSRLTVL.

The chain is built from TRBV7-2 and TRBJ1-5, with D unclear. Trimming shortened V by 2 bases and J by 2 bases, and 10 bases separated the two germline ends. The CDR3 extends over 15 amino acids. Germline CDR1 reads SGHTA; CDR2 reads FQGNSA. This CDR3 is CASSLMGEGNQPQHF. Here the CDR3 DNA reads TGTGCCAGCAGCTTAATGGGAGAGGGCAATCAGCCCCAGCATTTT.

V and J are TRBV19 and TRBJ2-2; TRBD1 matches at 10 bases. With 3 bases clipped from V and 4 bases from J, the junction kept 5 bases outside the gene matches. Germline CDR1 and CDR2: LNHDA and SQIVND (reference sequence). This CDR3 has 16 residues. In DNA, the CDR3 is TGTGCCAGTAGTATCTTGGGACAGGGGACCACCGGGGAGCTGTTTTTT. As protein: CASSILGQGTTGELFF.

This rearrangement joins TRBV2 to TRBJ1-1; D is unclear. The CDR3 is made up of 14 amino acids. CDR1 is SNHLY and CDR2 is FYNNEI in the germline V gene. Trimming removed 2 bases at V and 2 bases at J, with 9 bases between. This chain's CDR3 is CASSETSGNTEAFF. CDR3 in DNA: TGTGCCAGCAGTGAAACCTCGGGTAACACTGAAGCTTTCTTT.

J is TRBJ1-1 and V is TRBV29-1; 9 nucleotides line up with TRBD1. J gave up 4 bases and V 6 bases, and 3 bases lay outside the gene matches. Germline V CDR1 and CDR2: SQVTM, ANQGSEA. The CDR3 runs 12 residues. The CDR3 DNA sequence: TGCAGCGTGGTGGACAGGGGCACTGAAGCTTTCTTT. The encoded protein is CSVVDRGTEAFF.

The chain is built from TRBV6-5 and TRBJ1-6, with 7 bases identical to TRBD1. Germline CDR1 reads MNHEY; CDR2 reads SVGAGI. V trimming: 10 bases; J trimming: 9 bases; junction bases outside the gene matches: 9. There are 13 residues in the CDR3. CDR3 sequence reads: CATMRQGASPLHF. The CDR3 coding sequence is TGTGCCACTATGCGACAGGGAGCTTCACCCCTCCACTTT.

The chain couples TRBV7-8 to TRBJ2-3, with D perhaps matching TRBD2 (6 bases). V gave up 0 bases and J gave up 4 bases, with 17 bases separating them. The CDR3 is made up of 17 amino acids. Germline V gene data show CDR1 as SGHVS and CDR2 as FQNEAQ. CDR3 bases: TGTGCCAGCAGCTTAGCAGCGTTTGGGGGGAGAGCAGATACGCAGTATTTT. Protein: CASSLAAFGGRADTQYF.

To note about this clone: Within the sample, other DNA sequences also encode this same CDR3. The chain couples TRBV12-5 to TRBJ2-7; 7 nucleotides align to TRBD1. The CDR3 has 14 amino acids. Trimming cost V 2 bases and J 5 bases; bases outside gene matches: 6. Looked up from germline, CDR1 is LGHNT and CDR2 is FRNRAP. CDR3 protein: CASGLPFGQDEQYF. The DNA of the CDR3 is TGTGCTAGTGGTTTGCCTTTCGGACAGGACGAGCAGTACTTC. Filled out from reference TRBV12-5 and TRBJ2-7, the complete variable domain reads DARVTQTPRHKVTEMGQEVTMRCQPILGHNTVFWYRQTMMQGLELLAYFRNRAPLDDSGMPKDRFSAEMPDATLATLKIQPSEPRDSAVYFCASGLPFGQDEQYFGPGTRLTVT.

Regarding this clone: Sequence at one end of the junction differs from germline and may be a read error. The rearrangement uses TRBV7-9 and TRBJ1-2; the D is unclear. Germline CDR1 SEHNR, CDR2 FQNEAQ (reference sequence). The CDR3 consists of 12 residues. This chain's CDR3 is CSSSLVRDGYTF. The CDR3 nucleotides are TGTTCCAGCAGCTTAGTCCGGGATGGCTACACCTTC.

This sequence joins TRBV18 and TRBJ1-3, with D possibly TRBD1 on 6 matching bases. Germline V lookup: CDR1 KGHSH, CDR2 LQKENI. The CDR3 runs 15 residues. The germline V and J ends were trimmed by 1 base and 2 bases, with 9 bases remaining between them. For the CDR3, the DNA is TGTGCCAGCTCACCACAGGACAGCGCTGGAAACACCATATATTTT. This translates into CASSPQDSAGNTIYF.

The chain employs TRBV5-4 and TRBJ1-2, with 10 bases identical to TRBD1. CDR1 SGHNT and CDR2 YYREEE come from the germline V gene (reference sequence). This CDR3 is built from 14 residues. V was clipped by 4 bases and J by 4 bases; unmatched bases: 4. The CDR3 DNA reads as TGTGCCAGCAGCGCCGGGACAGGGGTCTATGGCTACACCTTC. Protein product: CASSAGTGVYGYTF.